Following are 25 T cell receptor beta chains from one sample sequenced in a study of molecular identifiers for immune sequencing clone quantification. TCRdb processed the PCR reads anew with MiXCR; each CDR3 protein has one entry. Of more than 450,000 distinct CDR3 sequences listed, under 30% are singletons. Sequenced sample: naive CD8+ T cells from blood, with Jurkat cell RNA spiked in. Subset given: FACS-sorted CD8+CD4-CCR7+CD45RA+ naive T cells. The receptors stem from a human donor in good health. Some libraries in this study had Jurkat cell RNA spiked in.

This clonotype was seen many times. As DNA, the CDR3 is TGTGCCAGCAGTCTTCGCGGGGCAAGCTCCTACGAGCAGTACTTC. It encodes CASSLRGASSYEQYF. The rearrangement uses TRBV28 and TRBJ2-7; possible D gene TRBD2, 6 bases. Trimming pared 5 bases from V and 0 bases from J, leaving 14 bases between. CDR3 length: 15 amino acids. Germline CDR1 and CDR2: MDHEN and SYDVKM.

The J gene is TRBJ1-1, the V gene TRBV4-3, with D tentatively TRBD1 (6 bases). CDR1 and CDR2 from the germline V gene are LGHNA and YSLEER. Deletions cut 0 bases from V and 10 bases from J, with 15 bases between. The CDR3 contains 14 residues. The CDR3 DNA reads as TGCGCCAGCAGCCAAGATGCCAGGGGTGCTGCAGCTTTCTTT. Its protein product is CASSQDARGAAAFF.

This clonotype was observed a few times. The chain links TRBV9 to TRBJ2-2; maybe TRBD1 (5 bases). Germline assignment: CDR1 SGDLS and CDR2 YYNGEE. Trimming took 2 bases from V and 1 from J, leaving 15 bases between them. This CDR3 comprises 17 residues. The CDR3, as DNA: TGTGCCAGCAGCGTTGGCCCCGACAGAATGAACACCGGGGAGCTGTTTTTT. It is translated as CASSVGPDRMNTGELFF.

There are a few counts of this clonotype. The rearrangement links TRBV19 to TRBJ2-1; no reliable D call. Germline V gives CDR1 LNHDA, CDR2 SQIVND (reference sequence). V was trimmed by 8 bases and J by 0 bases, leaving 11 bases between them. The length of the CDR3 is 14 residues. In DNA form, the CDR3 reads TGTGCCAGTGGAGATAGGGACTCCTACAATGAGCAGTTCTTC. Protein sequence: CASGDRDSYNEQFF.

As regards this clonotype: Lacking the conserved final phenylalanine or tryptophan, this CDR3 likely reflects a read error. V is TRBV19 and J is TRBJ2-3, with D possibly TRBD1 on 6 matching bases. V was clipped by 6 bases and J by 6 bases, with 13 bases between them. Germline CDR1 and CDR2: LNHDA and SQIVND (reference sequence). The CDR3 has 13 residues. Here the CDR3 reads CASRHRDSDTQYY. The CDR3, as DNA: TGTGCCAGTAGACACAGGGATTCCGATACGCAGTATTAT.

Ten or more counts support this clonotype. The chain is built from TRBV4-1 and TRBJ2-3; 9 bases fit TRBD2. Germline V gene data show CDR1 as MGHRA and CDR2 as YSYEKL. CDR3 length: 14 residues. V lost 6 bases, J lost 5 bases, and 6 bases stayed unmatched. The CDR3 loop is CASRSGGRGDTQYF. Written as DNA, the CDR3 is TGCGCCAGCAGAAGCGGGGGGAGGGGAGATACGCAGTATTTT.

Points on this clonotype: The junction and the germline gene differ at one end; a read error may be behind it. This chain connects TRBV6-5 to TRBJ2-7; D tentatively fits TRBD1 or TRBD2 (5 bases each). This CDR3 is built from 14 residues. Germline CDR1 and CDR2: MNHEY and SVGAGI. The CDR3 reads CAISYGAVGYEQYF. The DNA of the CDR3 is TGTGCCATCAGTTACGGGGCCGTCGGCTACGAGCAGTACTTC.

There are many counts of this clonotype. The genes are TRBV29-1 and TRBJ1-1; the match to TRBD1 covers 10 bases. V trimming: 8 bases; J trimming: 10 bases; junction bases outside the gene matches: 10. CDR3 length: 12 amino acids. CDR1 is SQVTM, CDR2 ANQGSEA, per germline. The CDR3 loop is CSFWTGGIGAFF. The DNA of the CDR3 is TGCAGCTTCTGGACAGGGGGTATAGGAGCTTTCTTT.

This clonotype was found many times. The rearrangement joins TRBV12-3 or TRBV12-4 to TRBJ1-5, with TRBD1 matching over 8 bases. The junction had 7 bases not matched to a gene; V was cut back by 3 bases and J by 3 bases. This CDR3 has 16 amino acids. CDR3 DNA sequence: TGTGCCAGCAGTTTTGGGGGACAGGCGATCAATCAGCCCCAGCATTTT. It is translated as CASSFGGQAINQPQHF.

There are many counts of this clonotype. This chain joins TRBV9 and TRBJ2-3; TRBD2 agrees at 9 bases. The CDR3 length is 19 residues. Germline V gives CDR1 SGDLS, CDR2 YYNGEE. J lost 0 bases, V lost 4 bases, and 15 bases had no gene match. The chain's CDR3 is CASSPPQASGELSTDTQYF. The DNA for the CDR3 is TGTGCCAGCAGCCCCCCCCAGGCTAGCGGGGAGCTTAGCACAGATACGCAGTATTTT.

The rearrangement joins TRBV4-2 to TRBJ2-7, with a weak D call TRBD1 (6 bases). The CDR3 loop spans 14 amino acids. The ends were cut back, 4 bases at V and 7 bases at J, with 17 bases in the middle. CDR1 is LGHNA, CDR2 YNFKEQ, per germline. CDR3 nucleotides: TGTGCCAGCAGCCTCCGGGACACGCAAAGGGAGCAGTACTTC. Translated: CASSLRDTQREQYF.

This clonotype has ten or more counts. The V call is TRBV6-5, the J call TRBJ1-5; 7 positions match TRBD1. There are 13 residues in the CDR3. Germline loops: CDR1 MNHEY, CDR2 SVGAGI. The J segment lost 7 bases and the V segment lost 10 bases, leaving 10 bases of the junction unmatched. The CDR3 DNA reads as TGTGCCACCCTACAGGGGCCCGGGCAGCCCCAGCATTTT. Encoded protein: CATLQGPGQPQHF.

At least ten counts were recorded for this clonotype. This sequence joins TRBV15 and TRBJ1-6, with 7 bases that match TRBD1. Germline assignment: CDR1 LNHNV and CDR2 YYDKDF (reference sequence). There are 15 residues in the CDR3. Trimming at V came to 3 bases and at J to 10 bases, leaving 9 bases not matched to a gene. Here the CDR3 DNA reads TGTGCCACCAGCAGTCTCCCGGGACAGACATCACCCCTCCACTTT. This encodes CATSSLPGQTSPLHF.

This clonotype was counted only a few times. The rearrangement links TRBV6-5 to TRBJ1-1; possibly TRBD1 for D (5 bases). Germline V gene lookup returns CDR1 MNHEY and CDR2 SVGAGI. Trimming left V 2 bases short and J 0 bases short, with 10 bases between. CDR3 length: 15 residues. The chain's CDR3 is CASSYQGRMNTEAFF. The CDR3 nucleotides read TGTGCCAGCAGTTACCAGGGACGGATGAACACTGAAGCTTTCTTT.

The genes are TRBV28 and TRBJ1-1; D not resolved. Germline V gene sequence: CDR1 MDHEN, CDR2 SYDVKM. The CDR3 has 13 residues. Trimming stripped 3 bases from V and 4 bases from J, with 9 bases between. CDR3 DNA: TGTGCCAGCAGTTTTATCGTAAGCACTGAAGCTTTCTTT. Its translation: CASSFIVSTEAFF.

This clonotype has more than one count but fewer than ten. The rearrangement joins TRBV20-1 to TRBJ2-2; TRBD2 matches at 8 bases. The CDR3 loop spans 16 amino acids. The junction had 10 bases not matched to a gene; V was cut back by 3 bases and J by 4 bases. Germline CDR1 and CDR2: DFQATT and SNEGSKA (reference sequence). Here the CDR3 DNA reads TGCAGTGCTAGCGATAGCGGGAAGGCGGTCACCGGGGAGCTGTTTTTT. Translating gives CSASDSGKAVTGELFF.

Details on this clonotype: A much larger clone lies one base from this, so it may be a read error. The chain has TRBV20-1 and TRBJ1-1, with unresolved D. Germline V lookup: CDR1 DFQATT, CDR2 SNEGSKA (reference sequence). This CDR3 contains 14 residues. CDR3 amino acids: CGAHPKGQNTEAFF. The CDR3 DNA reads TGCGGTGCTCACCCCAAGGGCCAAAACACTGAAGCTTTCTTT.

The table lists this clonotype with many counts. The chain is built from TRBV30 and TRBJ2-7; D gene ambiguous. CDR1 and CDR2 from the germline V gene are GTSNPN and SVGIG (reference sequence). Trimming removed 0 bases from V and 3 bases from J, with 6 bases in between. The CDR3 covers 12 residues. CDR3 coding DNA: TGTGCCTGGAGTGTCAACCTCTACGAGCAGTACTTC. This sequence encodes CAWSVNLYEQYF.

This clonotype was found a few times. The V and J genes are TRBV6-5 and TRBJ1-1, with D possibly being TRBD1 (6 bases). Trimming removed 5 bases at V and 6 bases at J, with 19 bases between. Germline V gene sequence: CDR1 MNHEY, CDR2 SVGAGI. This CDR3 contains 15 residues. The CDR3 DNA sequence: TGTGCCAGCAGTCCCTCATTCAGGGGTAGCGCTGAAGCTTTCTTT. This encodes CASSPSFRGSAEAFF.

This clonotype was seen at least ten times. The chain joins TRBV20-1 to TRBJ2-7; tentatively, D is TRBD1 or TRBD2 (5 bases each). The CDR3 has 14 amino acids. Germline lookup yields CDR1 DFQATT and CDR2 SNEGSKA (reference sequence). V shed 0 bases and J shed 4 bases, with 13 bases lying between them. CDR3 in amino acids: CSARDWGSGYEQYF. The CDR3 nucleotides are TGCAGTGCTAGAGATTGGGGGTCGGGGTACGAGCAGTACTTC.

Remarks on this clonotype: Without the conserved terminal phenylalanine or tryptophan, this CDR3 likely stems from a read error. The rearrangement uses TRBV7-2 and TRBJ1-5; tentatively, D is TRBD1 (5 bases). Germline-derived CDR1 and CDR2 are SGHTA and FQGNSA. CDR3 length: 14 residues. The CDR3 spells CASSLWGIDQRQHV. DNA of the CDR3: TGTGCCAGCAGCTTATGGGGGATCGATCAGCGCCAGCATGTT.

The CDR3 spells CASSRPGEYGETQYF. The CDR3 DNA is TGTGCCAGCAGTCGGCCGGGGGAGTACGGAGAGACCCAGTACTTC. This chain uses TRBV7-2 with TRBJ2-5, with a tentative D call TRBD2 (6 bases). Germline CDR1 is SGHTA and CDR2 is FQGNSA. The CDR3 runs to 15 residues. V gave up 6 bases and J gave up 4 bases, with 18 bases separating them.

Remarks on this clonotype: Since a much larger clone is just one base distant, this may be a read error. The CDR3 DNA reads as TGTGCCAGCAGCTCACGGCTCGGGACTAGCGGGAGTATAGTTTTAGAGACCCAGTACTTC. Amino acids: CASSSRLGTSGSIVLETQYF. V and J are TRBV7-6 and TRBJ2-5, with TRBD2 matching 14 bases. The CDR3 contains 20 residues. Germline lookup yields CDR1 SGHVS and CDR2 FNYEAQ. J gave up 4 bases and V 4 bases, and 17 bases lay outside the gene matches.

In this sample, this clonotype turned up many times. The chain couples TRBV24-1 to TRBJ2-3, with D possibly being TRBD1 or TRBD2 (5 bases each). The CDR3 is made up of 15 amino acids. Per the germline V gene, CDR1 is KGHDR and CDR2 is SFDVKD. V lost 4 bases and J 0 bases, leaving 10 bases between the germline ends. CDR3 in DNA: TGTGCCACCAGTGACCCTGGGACCAGCACAGATACGCAGTATTTT. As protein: CATSDPGTSTDTQYF.

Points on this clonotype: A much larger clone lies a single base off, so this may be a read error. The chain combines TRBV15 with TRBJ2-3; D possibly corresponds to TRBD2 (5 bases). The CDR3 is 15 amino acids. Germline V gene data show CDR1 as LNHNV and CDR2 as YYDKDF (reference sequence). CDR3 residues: CATSRDRRQLDAQYF. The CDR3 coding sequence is TGTGCCACCAGCAGAGATAGGAGGCAGCTAGATGCGCAGTATTTT.